A single sample is the source of the 3 T cell receptor beta chains below, sequenced in a study of identical twins. Via MiXCR, TCRdb re-called the 5' RACE reads, giving one row per CDR3 protein. This sample carries hundreds of thousands of distinct CDR3 sequences, 9% to 15% of them seen once, and the ten largest clones take 7.2%. In addition, the sample was reused for a study of yellow fever vaccine responses in identical twins.

The sequenced sample consisted of CD8+ T cells sorted from blood. Receptors originate from a woman aged 18-29 years in good health.

This sequence joins TRBV4-2 and TRBJ2-7; 12 bases fit TRBD2. The CDR3 is 16 amino acids. V gave up 0 bases and J gave up 3 bases; unmatched junction bases: 3. The germline CDR1 and CDR2 sequences are LGHNA and YNFKEQ. CDR3 DNA sequence: TGTGCCAGCAGCCAAGACCGGACTAGCGGGGTCTACGAGCAGTACTTC. Translated: CASSQDRTSGVYEQYF.

This chain joins TRBV12-3 or TRBV12-4 and TRBJ1-5, with 9 bases identical to TRBD1. The ends lost 7 bases at V and 5 bases at J; junction bases unmatched: 12. The CDR3 runs 16 residues. The CDR3: CASTTWTGVGDQPQHF. CDR3 coding DNA: TGTGCCAGCACTACGTGGACAGGGGTCGGAGATCAGCCCCAGCATTTT.

This clonotype was detected only once. The chain recombines TRBV20-1 with TRBJ2-2; 8 bases are a match to TRBD2. J gave up 7 bases and V 3 bases, and 7 bases lay outside the gene matches. The germline V gene has CDR1 DFQATT and CDR2 SNEGSKA (reference sequence). The CDR3 loop spans 14 amino acids. The CDR3 here is CSASRREVGGELFF. CDR3 sequence (DNA): TGCAGTGCTAGTCGGCGGGAGGTTGGCGGGGAGCTGTTTTTT.